One and the same sample provided the 24 T cell receptor beta chains below, sequenced in a study of blood T cell repertoires in COVID-19. Generated by immunoSEQ multiplex PCR, the TCRdb table keeps only in-frame clones and is missing some. The data contain fewer than 250,000 clones, approximately 83% of them singletons. The specimen sequenced was PBMCs or T cells enriched from blood (not recorded which). These receptors were taken from a woman aged 45-65 years who had been exposed to COVID-19.

This chain uses TRBV7-9 with TRBJ1-2; the D is unclear. Trimming left V 3 bases short and J 14 bases short, with 10 bases between. The CDR3 is 10 residues long. Looked up from germline, CDR1 is SEHNR and CDR2 is FQNEAQ (reference sequence). In nucleotides, the CDR3 is TGTGCCAGCAGCTTCGGGGAATTGACCTTC. As protein: CASSFGELTF.

The chain carries TRBV13 and TRBJ1-3; TRBD1 matches at 9 bases. The CDR3 consists of 16 residues. The germline CDR1 and CDR2 sequences are PRHDT and FYEKMQ (reference sequence). V dropped 3 bases and J dropped 5; count of bases not matched to a gene: 8. For the CDR3, the DNA is TGTGCCAGCAGCTTCCGGGACAGGGCCTATAGAAACACCATATATTTT. This encodes CASSFRDRAYRNTIYF. Based on the CDR3 plus reference TRBV13 and TRBJ1-3, the full variable domain is AAGVIQSPRHLIKEKRETATLKCYPIPRHDTVYWYQQGPGQDPQFLISFYEKMQSDKGSIPDRFSAQQFSDYHSELNMSSLELGDSALYFCASSFRDRAYRNTIYFGEGSWLTVV.

This clone was found once. This chain uses TRBV10-3 with TRBJ1-1; no clear D. V was trimmed by 10 bases and J by 3 bases, leaving 18 bases between them. This CDR3 has 14 amino acids. CDR1 is ENHRY and CDR2 is SYGVKD in the germline V gene. The CDR3 region is CATTGPPGDTEAFF. The CDR3 nucleotides are TGTGCCACCACGGGCCCGCCCGGGGACACTGAAGCTTTCTTT.

The rearrangement links TRBV6-5 to TRBJ2-1, with D possibly being TRBD1 (5 bases). The V and J ends lost 0 bases and 5 bases respectively, with 8 bases between them. The V gene's germline CDR1 is MNHEY and CDR2 SVGAGI. The CDR3 has 14 amino acids. CDR3 amino acids: CASSYSGPHNEQFF. The CDR3 DNA follows: TGTGCCAGCAGTTACTCGGGGCCCCACAATGAGCAGTTCTTC.

This clone was seen more than once but under ten times. V usage is TRBV15 and J usage is TRBJ1-2; no clear D. CDR3 size: 14 residues. V lost 0 bases to trimming and J lost 7 bases, with 12 bases between them. Per germline, CDR1 LNHNV and CDR2 YYDKDF (reference sequence). The chain's CDR3 is CATSRDKNQRGYTF. The CDR3 DNA reads as TGTGCCACCAGCAGAGATAAGAACCAGCGTGGCTACACCTTC.

The CDR3 DNA reads as TGTGCCAGCAGCCAAGGCGCCAGGGGAGGGTCACCCCTCCACTTT. It codes for CASSQGARGGSPLHF. This sequence joins TRBV7-3 and TRBJ1-6; a weak D match, TRBD1 (6 bases). CDR3 length: 15 residues. Germline V gene data show CDR1 as SGHTA and CDR2 as FQGTGA. Trimming cost V 5 bases and J 10 bases, with 18 bases left between them.

The chain links TRBV5-4 to TRBJ2-1; 10 bases line up with TRBD1. The CDR3 has 17 amino acids. Germline-derived CDR1 and CDR2 are SGHNT and YYREEE (reference sequence). The trim removed 4 bases at V and 0 bases at J, leaving 7 bases unmatched. The CDR3 sequence is CASSRAGDRGSYNEQFF. The CDR3 DNA sequence: TGTGCCAGCAGCCGCGCTGGGGACAGGGGCTCCTACAATGAGCAGTTCTTC.

The chain uses TRBV29-1 and TRBJ2-5; 9 bases fit TRBD2. Germline CDR1 and CDR2: SQVTM and ANQGSEA. The CDR3 runs 15 residues. The trim removed 0 bases at V and 7 bases at J, leaving 9 bases unmatched. CDR3 nucleotide sequence: TGCAGCGTTGAAGATCGAACTAGCGGGTACGGGACCCAGTACTTC. Encoded protein: CSVEDRTSGYGTQYF. Full variable domain (missing parts from reference TRBV29-1 and TRBJ2-5): SAVISQKPSRDICQRGTSLTIQCQVDSQVTMMFWYRQQPGQSLTLIATANQGSEATYESGFVIDKFPISRPNLTFSTLTVSNMSPEDSSIYLCSVEDRTSGYGTQYFGPGTRLLVL.

The CDR3 here is CASSYRGDEAFF. Written as DNA, the CDR3 is TGTGCCAGCAGTTACCGGGGGGATGAAGCTTTCTTT. The chain joins TRBV6-5 to TRBJ1-1, with D perhaps matching TRBD1 (5 bases). Germline values: CDR1 MNHEY, CDR2 SVGAGI. The length of the CDR3 is 12 residues. V lost 2 bases to trimming and J lost 7 bases, with 8 bases between them.

This chain joins TRBV15 and TRBJ2-2; D is perhaps TRBD1 (6 bases). Germline V lookup: CDR1 LNHNV, CDR2 YYDKDF (reference sequence). The CDR3 has 13 amino acids. V lost 1 base, J lost 6 bases, and 6 bases lay in between. CDR3 DNA sequence: TGTGCCACCAGCAGAGGACAGGCCGGGGAGCTGTTTTTT. Its protein is CATSRGQAGELFF.

V is TRBV21-1 and J is TRBJ1-5. TRBV21-1 is a recognized pseudogene. This CDR3 spans 14 amino acids. CDR3 sequence (DNA): TGTGCCAGCAGCAAAGAAGGAGTCAATCAGCCCCAGCATTTT. As protein: CASSKEGVNQPQHF.

This clone appeared a single time. This chain joins TRBV7-2 and TRBJ2-7; a possible D gene is TRBD2 (5 bases). V was cut by 2 bases and J by 0 bases, with 14 bases left in between. The CDR3 contains 16 residues. Germline V CDR1 and CDR2: SGHTA, FQGNSA. The CDR3 reads CASSLSLGGGSYEQYF. As DNA, the CDR3 is TGTGCCAGCAGCTTAAGTCTTGGAGGCGGCTCCTACGAGCAGTACTTC.

The chain has TRBV19 and TRBJ1-5, with 7 bases that match TRBD1. The J segment lost 0 bases and the V segment lost 5 bases, leaving 16 bases of the junction unmatched. CDR1 and CDR2 from the germline V gene are LNHDA and SQIVND (reference sequence). This CDR3 has 19 amino acids. CDR3 bases: TGTGCCAGTAGTCCAGGCGAGGGGGACAGTTATTTTAGCAATCAGCCCCAGCATTTT. This codes for CASSPGEGDSYFSNQPQHF.

Concerning this clone: The junction does not match germline at one end; this may be a read error. This chain uses TRBV7-2 with TRBJ1-2; a weak D match, TRBD1 (6 bases). Germline CDR1 reads SGHTA; CDR2 reads FQGNSA. This CDR3 has 14 residues. The CDR3 sequence: CASSLEPTGHGKPF. The CDR3 nucleotides are TGTGCCAGCAGCTTAGAGCCGACAGGCCATGGGAAGCCCTTC.

V gene TRBV6-5 combines with J gene TRBJ1-1, with TRBD1 identical over 7 bases. V trimming: 7 bases; J trimming: 0 bases; junction bases outside the gene matches: 8. Per the germline V gene, CDR1 is MNHEY and CDR2 is SVGAGI. The CDR3 is made up of 15 amino acids. The CDR3 sequence: CASKNRGPLNTEAFF. CDR3 bases: TGTGCCAGCAAGAACAGGGGACCTTTGAACACTGAAGCTTTCTTT.

The gene calls are TRBV11-2 and TRBJ1-1; TRBD1 matches at 10 bases. Germline-derived CDR1 and CDR2 are SGHAT and FQNNGV. This CDR3 comprises 14 residues. The V segment lost 5 bases and the J segment 11 bases; nucleotides outside the gene matches: 11. In DNA, the CDR3 is TGTGCCAGCAGCCCCGAGACAGGGGGCAAATTGGCTTTCTTT. It translates to CASSPETGGKLAFF.

The DNA for the CDR3 is TGTGCCACCAGTGATTTTCGGGGCACTGAAGCTTTCTTT. It is translated as CATSDFRGTEAFF. V usage is TRBV24-1 and J usage is TRBJ1-1; D not resolved. Trimming cost V 1 base and J 4 bases, with 6 bases left between them. The CDR3 runs to 13 residues. Germline V lookup: CDR1 KGHDR, CDR2 SFDVKD.

This sequence joins TRBV24-1 and TRBJ2-7; D possibly corresponds to TRBD1 (6 bases). Per germline, CDR1 KGHDR and CDR2 SFDVKD. Trimming removed 3 bases from V and 6 bases from J, with 8 bases in between. This CDR3 has 12 amino acids. The CDR3 nucleotides are TGTGCCACCAGTGATACAGGGCTCGAGCAGTACTTC. Its protein is CATSDTGLEQYF.

This clone was counted a few times. The chain recombines TRBV18 with TRBJ2-5; D perhaps matches TRBD1 (6 bases). This CDR3 region has 13 residues. Trimming removed 5 bases at V and 2 bases at J, with 9 bases between. The germline V gene encodes CDR1 KGHSH and CDR2 LQKENI. This CDR3 reads CASSMGHQETQYF. The CDR3, as DNA: TGTGCCAGCTCAATGGGACATCAAGAGACCCAGTACTTC.

This chain connects TRBV28 to TRBJ2-7; 8 bases align to TRBD2. V was clipped by 5 bases and J by 0 bases; unmatched bases: 9. The CDR3 is 16 amino acids. CDR1 is MDHEN and CDR2 is SYDVKM in the germline V gene. For the CDR3, the DNA is TGTGCCAGCAGTGGGGGCGGGGGGCCCCGCTCCTACGAGCAGTACTTC. Protein product: CASSGGGGPRSYEQYF.

The genes are TRBV6-2 or TRBV6-3 and TRBJ2-1; 14 bases agree with TRBD2. Losses at the gene ends were 5 bases for V and 10 bases for J; bases not matched to a gene: 13. The germline CDR1 and CDR2 sequences are MNHEY and SVGEGT. This CDR3 is built from 17 residues. The CDR3 bases are TGTGCCAGCAGTCCCTGGACTAGCGGGGGGAAGGTCCTGGAGCAGTTCTTC. Translating it yields CASSPWTSGGKVLEQFF.

V and J are TRBV7-8 and TRBJ1-4; maybe TRBD1 (6 bases). V lost 5 bases and J 7 bases, leaving 14 bases between the germline ends. CDR1 is SGHVS, CDR2 FQNEAQ, per germline. This CDR3 is 14 amino acids long. The chain's CDR3 is CASSRGGVTEKLFF. DNA for the CDR3: TGTGCCAGCAGCCGAGGGGGGGTTACTGAAAAACTGTTTTTT.

This chain uses TRBV6-5 with TRBJ2-5, with 7 bases that match TRBD1. The junction had 10 bases not matched to a gene; V was cut back by 7 bases and J by 5 bases. CDR3 size: 14 residues. The germline gives CDR1 MNHEY, CDR2 SVGAGI. The CDR3, as DNA: TGTGCCAGCATCCTTCGGCGCAGGGGGGAGACCCAGTACTTC. It encodes CASILRRRGETQYF.

The chain is built from TRBV5-5 and TRBJ1-6; 7 bases map to TRBD1. V shed 3 bases, J shed 7 bases, and the junction held 4 bases outside the gene matches. This CDR3 has 14 amino acids. CDR1 and CDR2 (germline): SGHKS, YYEKEE (reference sequence). The CDR3 is CASSYRGENSPLHF. For the CDR3, the DNA is TGTGCCAGCAGCTACAGGGGTGAGAATTCACCCCTCCACTTT.